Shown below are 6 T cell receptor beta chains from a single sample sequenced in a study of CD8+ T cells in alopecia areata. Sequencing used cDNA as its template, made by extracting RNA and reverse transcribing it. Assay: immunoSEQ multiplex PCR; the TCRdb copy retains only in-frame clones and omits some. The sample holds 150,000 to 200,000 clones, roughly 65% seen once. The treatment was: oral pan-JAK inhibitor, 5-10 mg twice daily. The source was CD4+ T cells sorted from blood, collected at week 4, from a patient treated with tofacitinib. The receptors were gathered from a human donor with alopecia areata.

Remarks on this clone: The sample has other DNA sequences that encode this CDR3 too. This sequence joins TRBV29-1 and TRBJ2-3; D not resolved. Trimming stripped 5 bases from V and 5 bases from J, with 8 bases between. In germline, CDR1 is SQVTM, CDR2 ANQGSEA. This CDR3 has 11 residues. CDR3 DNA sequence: TGCAGCGTTCCATGGGGAGATACGCAGTATTTT. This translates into CSVPWGDTQYF.

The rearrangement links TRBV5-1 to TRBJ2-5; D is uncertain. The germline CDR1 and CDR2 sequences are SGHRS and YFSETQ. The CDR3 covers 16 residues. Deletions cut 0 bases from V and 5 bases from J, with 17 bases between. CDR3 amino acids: CASSLGAHGVRETQYF. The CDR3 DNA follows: TGCGCCAGCAGCTTGGGGGCCCATGGGGTGAGGGAGACCCAGTACTTC.

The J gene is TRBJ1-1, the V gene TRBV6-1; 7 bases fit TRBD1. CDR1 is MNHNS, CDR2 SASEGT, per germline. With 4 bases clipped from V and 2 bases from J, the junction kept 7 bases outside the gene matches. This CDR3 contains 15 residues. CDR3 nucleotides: TGTGCCAGCAGTGTTGGGACAGACCTCAACACTGAAGCTTTCTTT. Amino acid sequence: CASSVGTDLNTEAFF.

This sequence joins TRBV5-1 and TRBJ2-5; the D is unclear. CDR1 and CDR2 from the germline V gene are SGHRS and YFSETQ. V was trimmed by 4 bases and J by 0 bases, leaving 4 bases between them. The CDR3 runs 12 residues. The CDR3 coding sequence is TGCGCCAGCAGCAACTACCAAGAGACCCAGTACTTC. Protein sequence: CASSNYQETQYF.

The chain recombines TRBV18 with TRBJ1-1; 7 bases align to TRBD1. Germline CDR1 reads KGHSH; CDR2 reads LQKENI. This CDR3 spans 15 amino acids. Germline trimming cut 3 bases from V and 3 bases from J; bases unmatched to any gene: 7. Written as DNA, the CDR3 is TGTGCCAGCTCACCCTCCGGGACAGCTTACACTGAAGCTTTCTTT. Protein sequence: CASSPSGTAYTEAFF.

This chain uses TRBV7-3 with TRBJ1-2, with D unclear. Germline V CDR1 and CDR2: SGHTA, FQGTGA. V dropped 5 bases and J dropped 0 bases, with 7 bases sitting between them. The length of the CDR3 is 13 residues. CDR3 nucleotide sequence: TGTGCCAGCAGCCCCACAACTAACTATGGCTACACCTTC. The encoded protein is CASSPTTNYGYTF.